The rows below give T cell receptor beta chains drawn from one sample of a study of blood T cells in healthy people across ages. TCRdb fed the 5' RACE reads into MiXCR, producing one record per CDR3 protein. The sample shows roughly 1 million distinct CDR3 sequences, 25% of them seen only once. These data also featured in a second study, about T cells of mothers and their children.

Material: blood. These receptor sequences come from a girl aged 2 to 10 in good health. Both conserved end residues are part of each CDR3. The D gene is left open where the match is weak. For some rows the clone size is stated as once, few or many, or as a class when expanded; others skip it.

TRBD2	TRBV29-1	-	TRBJ2-7	TGCAGCGTTCGGGGATGGGAGGGATACGAGCAGTACTTC	CSVRGWEGYEQYF
-	TRBV7-9	-	TRBJ1-1	TGTGCCAGCAGCTTTAGGATAGCCGAGGCACAAGCTTTCTTT	CASSFRIAEAQAFF
-	TRBV11-2	few	TRBJ2-3	TGTGCCAGCAGCTCCCAACTAGTTGGAGGGACAGATACGCAGTATTTT	CASSSQLVGGTDTQYF
TRBD2	TRBV7-8	-	TRBJ2-7	TGTGCCAGCAGCTCTCTAGCGGCTAATAACTACGAGCAGTACTTC	CASSSLAANNYEQYF
TRBD1	TRBV4-1	-	TRBJ2-3	TGCGCCAGCAGCCAAGTGGACAGGGGACTTAGCACAGATACGCAGTATTTT	CASSQVDRGLSTDTQYF
TRBD2	TRBV12-3/TRBV12-4	few	TRBJ2-3	TGTGCCAGCACTGTCACTAGCGGGGGGACTAGCACAGATACGCAGTATTTT	CASTVTSGGTSTDTQYF
-	TRBV5-1	many	TRBJ2-1	TGCGCCAGCAGCCCGGAGGGATTAGGCGGGTACGACAATGAGCAGTTCTTC	CASSPEGLGGYDNEQFF
-	TRBV7-3	few	TRBJ2-1	TGTGCCAGCAGACTTAGGACAGCCTACAATGAGCAGTTCTTC	CASRLRTAYNEQFF
-	TRBV19	once	TRBJ2-7	TGTGCCAGTAGTATCATCTTGGGCTACGAGCAGTACTTC	CASSIILGYEQYF
-	TRBV29-1	-	TRBJ2-5	TGCAGCGTGGGGGGGGCTGGGGGACCCTGGTACCAAGAGACCCAGTACTTC	CSVGGAGGPWYQETQYF
TRBD2	TRBV7-2	-	TRBJ2-5	TGTGCCAGCAGCCAACCCGACAGACTAGCGGTTCAAGAGACCCAGTACTTC	CASSQPDRLAVQETQYF
TRBD2	TRBV6-1	-	TRBJ2-1	TGTGCCAGCAGCCGAGAAGGGAACGGGAGGTCTAATGAGCAGTTCTTC	CASSREGNGRSNEQFF
TRBD2	TRBV3-1	few	TRBJ2-1	TGTGCCAGCAGCCAAGATTCTGCGCTAGCGGGACACAATGAGCAGTTCTTC	CASSQDSALAGHNEQFF
TRBD1	TRBV11-2	few	TRBJ1-6	TGTGCCAGCAGCACTGGACAGGGAAGTGGTTCACCCCTCCACTTT	CASSTGQGSGSPLHF
-	TRBV19	few	TRBJ1-1	TGTGCCAGTAGTTGGGAATCTAACACTGAAGCTTTCTTT	CASSWESNTEAFF
-	TRBV5-4	few	TRBJ2-3	TGTGCCAGCAGCTTGGAAGTTGTGGGAGATACGCAGTATTTT	CASSLEVVGDTQYF
-	TRBV3-1	-	TRBJ2-5	TGTGCCAGCAGCCAACCCCCTACTAGAGGAATAGAGACCCAGTACTTC	CASSQPPTRGIETQYF
-	TRBV7-9	-	TRBJ2-2	TGTGCCAGCAGCTTAGAAGTTTCCGGGGACGGGGAGCTGTTTTTT	CASSLEVSGDGELFF
-	TRBV28	-	TRBJ2-1	TGTGCCAGCAGAAGAGGGGGGGCTTATACGCAGTTCTTC	CASRRGGAYTQFF
-	TRBV29-1	-	TRBJ2-1	TGCAGCGTTGAAGTGGGGGGGCTCTACAATGAGCAGTTCTTC	CSVEVGGLYNEQFF
-	TRBV5-1	few	TRBJ2-1	TGCGCCAGCAGCTCCCACTTGAGGGGTGGTGAGCAGTTCTTC	CASSSHLRGGEQFF
-	TRBV6-5	few	TRBJ2-5	TGTGCCAGCAGTTACTCAGATAGCGGAGAGACCCAGTACTTC	CASSYSDSGETQYF
-	TRBV5-1	few	TRBJ2-1	TGCGCCAGCAGCTTATTGGATCACAACGATGAGCAGTTCTTC	CASSLLDHNDEQFF
TRBD1	TRBV6-5	few	TRBJ1-1	TGTGCCAGCAGTTACGCAGGGGGATACACTGAAGCTTTCTTT	CASSYAGGYTEAFF
TRBD2	TRBV7-9	-	TRBJ2-7	TGTGCCAGCAGCCTCACCCGGGGGGTAGAGTACGAGCAGTACTTC	CASSLTRGVEYEQYF
TRBD2	TRBV19	-	TRBJ2-1	TGTGCCAGTTCAACTAGCGGGGGGTGGAATGAGCAGTTCTTC	CASSTSGGWNEQFF
TRBD2	TRBV4-2	-	TRBJ2-7	TGTGCCAGCAGCCCGTCCGGGACTAGCGGGACTATCCCCTACGAGCAGTACTTC	CASSPSGTSGTIPYEQYF
TRBD2	TRBV28	-	TRBJ2-7	TGTGCCAGCAGCCCCCTTAGTAGGGAGGGATACGAGCAGTACTTC	CASSPLSREGYEQYF
-	TRBV29-1	-	TRBJ2-1	TGCAGCGTCCCTGTGGGGGTACTCAGCAACAATGAGCAGTTCTTC	CSVPVGVLSNNEQFF
TRBD1	TRBV25-1	-	TRBJ2-3	TGTGCCAGCAGTGTACAGGGGATGGGAGATACGCAGTATTTT	CASSVQGMGDTQYF
-	TRBV6-2/TRBV6-3	few	TRBJ2-2	TGTGCCAGCAGTTATGGGGTGCTGGGCTTTGTGTGGACCGGGGAGCTGTTTTTT	CASSYGVLGFVWTGELFF
-	TRBV9	-	TRBJ2-2	TGTGCCAGCAGCGCGGGTTTTGGCTCCCGGGAGCTGTTTTTT	CASSAGFGSRELFF
-	TRBV20-1	few	TRBJ2-7	TGCAGTGCCGAGGGGACCGCCTACGAGCAGTACTTC	CSAEGTAYEQYF
-	TRBV7-9	-	TRBJ2-3	TGTGCCAGCAGCTTTAAGACAGCGGCTAGCACAGATACGCAGTATTTT	CASSFKTAASTDTQYF
-	TRBV12-3/TRBV12-4	few	TRBJ2-7	TGTGCCAGCAGTCTCTCTAATTACCCAATCGAGCAGTACTTC	CASSLSNYPIEQYF
-	TRBV4-2	few	TRBJ2-1	TGTGCCAGCAGCCCCTCCGGGACTTTAAACAATGAGCAGTTCTTC	CASSPSGTLNNEQFF
-	TRBV7-6	many	TRBJ2-1	TGTGCCAGCAGCTTAGGAGGCCCCTCCGTGGGCTCCTACAATGAGCAGTTCTTC	CASSLGGPSVGSYNEQFF
-	TRBV20-1	once	TRBJ2-1	TGCAGTGCTAGAGATAGGGGCCTCAATGAGCAGTTCTTC	CSARDRGLNEQFF
-	TRBV4-1	-	TRBJ1-1	TGCGCCAGCAGCCCCAGACAAGGACAGGAAGCTTTCTTT	CASSPRQGQEAFF
-	TRBV24-1	few	TRBJ1-4	TGTGCCACCAGTGAGGCAGGGAATGAAAAACTGTTTTTT	CATSEAGNEKLFF
TRBD2	TRBV29-1	-	TRBJ2-3	TGCAGCGTTGAACTAGCGGGAGGAAAAGATACGCAGTATTTT	CSVELAGGKDTQYF
-	TRBV12-3/TRBV12-4	many	TRBJ1-1	TGTGCCAGCAGTTTAACCGGGGCTGAAGCTTTCTTT	CASSLTGAEAFF
-	TRBV4-3	few	TRBJ2-4	TGCGCCAGCAGCCAAGATTGGGCAGGACCCTTAGCCAAAAACATTCAGTACTTC	CASSQDWAGPLAKNIQYF
-	TRBV5-1	-	TRBJ2-7	TGCGCCAGCAGCTTGGTGTTAGGACAAGCCTACGAGCAGTACTTC	CASSLVLGQAYEQYF
-	TRBV20-1	-	TRBJ1-2	TGCAGTGCTCCCATCCCGGGACTGGATGGCTACACCTTC	CSAPIPGLDGYTF
TRBD1	TRBV28	few	TRBJ1-2	TGTGCCAGCACGACAGGGGCAAAGGGTGGAGGCTACACCTTC	CASTTGAKGGGYTF
-	TRBV24-1	-	TRBJ1-2	TGTGCCACCAGTGATTTGGAAAATTTTGGCTACACCTTC	CATSDLENFGYTF
TRBD1	TRBV10-3	-	TRBJ2-1	TGTGCCATCGGGACAGGCTACAATGAGCAGTTCTTC	CAIGTGYNEQFF
-	TRBV7-9	-	TRBJ1-2	TGTGCCAGCGGGGCCCCGGTCTATGGCTACACCTTC	CASGAPVYGYTF
-	TRBV29-1	few	TRBJ2-1	TGCAGCGTTAAAGGGACAAACAATGAGCAGTTCTTC	CSVKGTNNEQFF
TRBD2	TRBV6-4	-	TRBJ2-2	TGTGCCAGCAGAAGCGGGAGAAATGTGGAGCTGTTTTTT	CASRSGRNVELFF
TRBD2	TRBV12-3/TRBV12-4	-	TRBJ2-1	TGTGCCAGCAGTCCTGAGACTAGCGGGGGCCCTACTACAATGAGCCAGTTCTTC	CASSPETSGGPTTMSQFF